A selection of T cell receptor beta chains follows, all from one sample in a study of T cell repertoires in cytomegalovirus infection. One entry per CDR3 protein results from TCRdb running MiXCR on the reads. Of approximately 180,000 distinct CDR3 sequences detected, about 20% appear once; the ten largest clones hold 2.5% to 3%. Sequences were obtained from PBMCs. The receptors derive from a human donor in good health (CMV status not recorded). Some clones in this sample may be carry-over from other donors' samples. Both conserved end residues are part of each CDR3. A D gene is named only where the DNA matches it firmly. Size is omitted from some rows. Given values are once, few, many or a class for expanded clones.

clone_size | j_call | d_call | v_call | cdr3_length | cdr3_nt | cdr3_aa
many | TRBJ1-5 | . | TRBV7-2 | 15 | TGTGCCAGCAGCGCCTTCGGCGGAAGCAATCAGCCCCAGCATTTT | CASSAFGGSNQPQHF
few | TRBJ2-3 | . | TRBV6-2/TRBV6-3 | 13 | TGTGCCAGCAGTCGGACCTACACAGATACGCAGTATTTT | CASSRTYTDTQYF
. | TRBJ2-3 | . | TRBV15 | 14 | TGTGCCACCAGCCAAAGAAAGGGGGCAGATACGCAGTATTTT | CATSQRKGADTQYF
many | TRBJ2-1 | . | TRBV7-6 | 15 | TGTGCCAGCAGCTTCCAGGAAAGCTCCTACAATGAGCAGTTCTTC | CASSFQESSYNEQFF
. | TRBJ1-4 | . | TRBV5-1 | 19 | TGCGCCAGCAGGGAGGGAAGATCGACGGCAGCCCTCTCTAATGAAAAACTGTTTTTT | CASREGRSTAALSNEKLFF
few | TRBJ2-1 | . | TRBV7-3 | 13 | TGTGCCAGCAGCTTGGGGGTCGCCAATGAGCAGTTCTTC | CASSLGVANEQFF
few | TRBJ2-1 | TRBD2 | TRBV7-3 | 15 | TGTGCCAGCAGCCCTAGCGGGGGGTACCACAGGGAGCAGTTCTTC | CASSPSGGYHREQFF
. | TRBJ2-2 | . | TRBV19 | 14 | TGTGCCAGTAGTATGGGCGGGAACACCGGGGAGCTGTTTTTT | CASSMGGNTGELFF
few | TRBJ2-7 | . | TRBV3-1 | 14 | TGTGCCAGCAGCCAAGGTCCGTACTCCTACGAGCAGTACTTC | CASSQGPYSYEQYF
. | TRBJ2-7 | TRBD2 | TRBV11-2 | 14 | TGTGCCAGCAGCTTAGTCGCGGGGGTCTACGAGCAGTACTTC | CASSLVAGVYEQYF
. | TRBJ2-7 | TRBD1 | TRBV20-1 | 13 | TGCAGTGCCAGGACAGGGACGAACTACGAGCAGTACTTC | CSARTGTNYEQYF
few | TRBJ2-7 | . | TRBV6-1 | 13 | TGTGCCGGAGGGACAGTTCGTTCCTACGAGCAGTACTTC | CAGGTVRSYEQYF
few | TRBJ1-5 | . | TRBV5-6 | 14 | TGTGCCAGCAGCAAAGGGAGGAGCAATCAGCCCCAGCATTTT | CASSKGRSNQPQHF
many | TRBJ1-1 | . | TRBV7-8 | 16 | TGTGCCAGCAGCCACACCGACAGAGTCATGAACACTGAAGCTTTCTTT | CASSHTDRVMNTEAFF
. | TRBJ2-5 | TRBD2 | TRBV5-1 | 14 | TGCGCCAGCAGCGCCGGGACTAGCAGAGAGACCCAGTACTTC | CASSAGTSRETQYF
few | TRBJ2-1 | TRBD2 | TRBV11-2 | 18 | TGTGCCAGCAGCTCCTCCGGGGGTAGCGGGGGCGCCTACAATGAGCAGTTCTTC | CASSSSGGSGGAYNEQFF
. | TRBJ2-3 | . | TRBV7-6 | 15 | TGTGCCAGCAGCTTAACGGGGGTAGTAACAGATACGCAGTATTTT | CASSLTGVVTDTQYF
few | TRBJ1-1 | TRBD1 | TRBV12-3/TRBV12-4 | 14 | TGTGCCAGCAGTTTCGGACAGGGAGTAGCTGAAGCTTTCTTT | CASSFGQGVAEAFF
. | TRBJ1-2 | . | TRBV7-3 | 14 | TGTGCCAGCAGCTTAAGGGAGCAGGAGTATGGCTACACCTTC | CASSLREQEYGYTF
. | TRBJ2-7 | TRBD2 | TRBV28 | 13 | TGTGCCAGCGGTCGGGGGGAACCCTACGAGCAGTACTTC | CASGRGEPYEQYF
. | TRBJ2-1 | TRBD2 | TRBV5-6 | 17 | TGTGCCAGCAGCTGGTCGGCCCTAGCGGGGGGGCAAGGTGAGCAGTTCTTC | CASSWSALAGGQGEQFF
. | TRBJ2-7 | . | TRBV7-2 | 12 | TGTACCAGCAGCTTAATAACAGGCGAGCAGTACTTC | CTSSLITGEQYF
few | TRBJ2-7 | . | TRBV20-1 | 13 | TGCAGTGCTAGCGCAGGCCCTTCCTACGAGCAGTACTTC | CSASAGPSYEQYF
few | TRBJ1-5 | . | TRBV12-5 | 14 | TGTGCTAGTGGTGCCGGACAGCCCAATCAGCCCCAGCATTTT | CASGAGQPNQPQHF
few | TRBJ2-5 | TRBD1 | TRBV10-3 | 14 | TGTGCCATCGGGGGGGGACAGGGCCGAGAGACCCAGTACTTC | CAIGGGQGRETQYF
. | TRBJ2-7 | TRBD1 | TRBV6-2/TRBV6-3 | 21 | TGTGCCAGCAGTTACCTCCCGGGACAGGGGTCAGCGGCTAATTCTTTCTACGAGCAGTACTTC | CASSYLPGQGSAANSFYEQYF
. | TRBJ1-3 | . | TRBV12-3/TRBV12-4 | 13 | TGTGCCAGCAGTGCATTCTCTGGAAACACCATATATTTT | CASSAFSGNTIYF
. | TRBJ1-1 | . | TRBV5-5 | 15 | TGTGCCAGCAGCTTGTGGGGGGGACCGAACACTGAAGCTTTCTTT | CASSLWGGPNTEAFF
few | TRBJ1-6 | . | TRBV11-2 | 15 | TGTGCCAGCAGCTTAGACATAGGAGATCATTCACCCCTCCACTTT | CASSLDIGDHSPLHF
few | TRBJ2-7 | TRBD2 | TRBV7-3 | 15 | TGTGCCAGCAGCCCCACGACGGGGGGAAACTACGAGCAGTACTTC | CASSPTTGGNYEQYF
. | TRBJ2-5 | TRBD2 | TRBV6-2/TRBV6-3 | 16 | TGTGCCAGCAGTTCGGTGATAGCGGGGGGACAAGAGACCCAGTACTTC | CASSSVIAGGQETQYF
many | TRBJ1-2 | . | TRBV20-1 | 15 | TGCAGTGCTAGAGATCTGTTGACTTCCGGCTATGGCTACACCTTC | CSARDLLTSGYGYTF
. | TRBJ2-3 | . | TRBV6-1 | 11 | TGTGCCAGCAGTGAGGCGGATACGCAGTATTTT | CASSEADTQYF
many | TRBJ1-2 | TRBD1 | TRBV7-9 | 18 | TGTGCCAGCAGCCCGCCGGACAGGGTGGGACGGGCTAACTATGGCTACACCTTC | CASSPPDRVGRANYGYTF
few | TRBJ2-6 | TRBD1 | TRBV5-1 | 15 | TGCGCCAGCCGTCAGGGGGATACTGGGGCCAACGTCCTGACTTTC | CASRQGDTGANVLTF
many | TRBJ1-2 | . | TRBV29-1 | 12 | TGCAGCGTTGTTTGGGCGAAGGACGGCTACACCTTC | CSVVWAKDGYTF
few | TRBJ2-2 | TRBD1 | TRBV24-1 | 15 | TGTGCCACCAGTGAAATACAGGGGGCGGCCGGGGAGCTGTTTTTT | CATSEIQGAAGELFF
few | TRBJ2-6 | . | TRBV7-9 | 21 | TGTGCCAGCACCAGCCCAAGAGGGCATTCGGCGGCCACACCTGGGGCCAACGTCCTGACTTTC | CASTSPRGHSAATPGANVLTF
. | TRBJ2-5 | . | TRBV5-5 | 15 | TGTGCCAGCAGCACACAGGAGCTGTACCAAGAGACCCAGTACTTC | CASSTQELYQETQYF
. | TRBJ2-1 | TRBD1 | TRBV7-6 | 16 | TGTGCCAGCAGCTTCTCCACAGGGGGCCTCTTCAATGAGCAGTTCTTC | CASSFSTGGLFNEQFF
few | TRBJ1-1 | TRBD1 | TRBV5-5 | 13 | TGTGCCAGCAGCTCCCGGACAGGGCGGACAACTTTCTTT | CASSSRTGRTTFF